Given below is one T cell receptor beta chain in context. Germline loops: CDR1 KGHSH, CDR2 LQKENI. Trimming removed 3 bases from V and 7 bases from J; junction bases left unmatched: 3. The CDR3 has 14 residues. TCRdb's table, derived via immunoSEQ multiplex PCR, lists solely in-frame clones and lacks some. Of approximately 150,000 clones listed, around 90% are singletons. The source of the sample is a study of control samples from healthy donors and cancer patients. V usage is TRBV18 and J usage is TRBJ1-5; TRBD1 matches 10 bases. The receptor was isolated from a man aged 25-45 years in good health. Sequencing was performed on blood. The CDR3 spells CASSPGQGDQPQHF. CDR3 nucleotides: TGTGCCAGCTCACCTGGACAGGGGGACCAGCCCCAGCATTTT.